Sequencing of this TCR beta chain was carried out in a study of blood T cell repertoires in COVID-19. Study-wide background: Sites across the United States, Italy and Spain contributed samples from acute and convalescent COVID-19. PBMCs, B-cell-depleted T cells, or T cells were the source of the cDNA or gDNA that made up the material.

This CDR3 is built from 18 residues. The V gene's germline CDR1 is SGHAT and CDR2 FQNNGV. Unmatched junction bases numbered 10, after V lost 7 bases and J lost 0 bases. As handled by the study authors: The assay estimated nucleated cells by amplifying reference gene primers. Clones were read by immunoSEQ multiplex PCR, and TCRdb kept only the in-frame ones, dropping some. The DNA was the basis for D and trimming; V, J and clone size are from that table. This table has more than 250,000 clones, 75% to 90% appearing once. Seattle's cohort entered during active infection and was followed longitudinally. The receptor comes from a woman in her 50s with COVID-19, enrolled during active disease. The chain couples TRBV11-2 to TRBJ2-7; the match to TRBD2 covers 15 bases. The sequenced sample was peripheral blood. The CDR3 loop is CASTQGTSGRLSSYEQYF. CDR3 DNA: TGTGCCAGCACCCAAGGGACTAGCGGGAGGCTGAGCTCCTACGAGCAGTACTTC.